These 6 T cell receptor beta chains originate from one sample sequenced in a study of cytomegalovirus exposure and HLA in healthy donors. Here immunoSEQ multiplex PCR was the method, and the copy in TCRdb shows in-frame clones only, minus some. The sample has 250,000 to 350,000 clones; nearly 90% are singletons. The sample comprised PBMCs. The receptors stem from a man younger than 40 in good health and CMV-seronegative.

The rearrangement uses TRBV7-2 and TRBJ2-1, with 10 bases lining up with TRBD2. This CDR3 region has 15 residues. V shed 5 bases, J shed 10 bases, and the junction held 11 bases outside the gene matches. Germline lookup yields CDR1 SGHTA and CDR2 FQGNSA. Here the CDR3 reads CASSMEGLTSGEQFF. The CDR3 DNA reads TGTGCCAGCAGCATGGAGGGATTGACTAGCGGGGAGCAGTTCTTC.

The chain links TRBV7-9 to TRBJ1-1, with D tentatively TRBD1 (6 bases). The germline V and J ends were trimmed by 5 bases and 0 bases, with 16 bases remaining between them. Germline CDR1 SEHNR, CDR2 FQNEAQ (reference sequence). The CDR3 contains 16 residues. The CDR3 sequence: CASSLNRAPVNTEAFF. The CDR3 region has the DNA TGTGCCAGCAGCCTGAACAGGGCCCCCGTGAACACTGAAGCTTTCTTT.

The chain couples TRBV29-1 to TRBJ2-5, with D tentatively TRBD1 (7 bases). Germline CDR1 and CDR2: SQVTM and ANQGSEA. This CDR3 has 13 residues. Trimming pared 2 bases from V and 5 bases from J, leaving 12 bases between. The CDR3 DNA reads TGCAGCGTTGAATCAGGGGGGAGGGAGACCCAGTACTTC. This translates into CSVESGGRETQYF.

This sequence joins TRBV5-4 and TRBJ1-2, with D possibly TRBD1 on 5 matching bases. The germline V gene has CDR1 SGHNT and CDR2 YYREEE (reference sequence). This CDR3 contains 14 residues. With 4 bases removed from V and 4 bases from J, the gap between germline ends came to 14 bases. The CDR3 DNA follows: TGTGCCAGCAGCCGCGGAGGGGACCCCTATGGCTACACCTTC. Its translation: CASSRGGDPYGYTF.

The sample holds a few counts of this clone. The chain joins TRBV19 to TRBJ1-1; 7 bases fit TRBD1. The CDR3 is 14 residues long. V shed 8 bases and J 0 bases; nucleotides not matched to a gene: 6. The V gene's germline CDR1 is LNHDA and CDR2 SQIVND (reference sequence). The CDR3 loop reads CASSRGRMNTEAFF. The CDR3, as DNA: TGTGCCAGTTCCAGGGGGAGGATGAACACTGAAGCTTTCTTT.

V usage is TRBV19 and J usage is TRBJ1-4; the match to TRBD1 covers 7 bases. From germline, CDR1 is LNHDA and CDR2 SQIVND (reference sequence). V gave up 6 bases and J gave up 13 bases; unmatched junction bases: 14. This CDR3 comprises 14 residues. The CDR3 nucleotides are TGTGCCAGTAGAGCCCTACAGGGGAAGGAGGGACTGTTTTTT. Translation: CASRALQGKEGLFF.